In this sample, the clone carrying this TCR beta chain turned up once. Its antigen is unidentified. CDR3 length equals 17 residues. The V gene's germline CDR1 is SEHNR and CDR2 FQNEAQ (reference sequence). Trimming took 4 bases from V and 0 from J, leaving 15 bases between them. Every donor gave around 10 milliliters of peripheral blood. A second PCR, run for about 6 to 12 cycles, used a sample-barcoded 5' primer plus a J-beta primer mix. In TCRdb, the 5' RACE reads were re-called with MiXCR into one record per CDR3 protein. The sample contains almost 300,000 distinct CDR3 sequences, 25% to 30% of which appear only once. The data were obtained in a study of blood T cells in healthy people across ages. Study-wide points: The study lacked donor CMV status, which possibly confounded expanded clonotype changes.

Material for sequencing was blood. The V gene is TRBV7-9, the J gene TRBJ1-4; the D gene is possibly TRBD1 (6 bases). The receptor's source is an older woman in good health. CDR3 loop: CASSSQGYGATNEKLFF. The DNA for the CDR3 is TGTGCCAGCAGCTCGCAGGGGTATGGAGCAACTAATGAAAAACTGTTTTTT.